This is a list of T cell receptor beta chains from one sample in a study of naive and memory T cell subsets. TCRdb re-analysed the UMI-ligation and nested PCR reads in MiXCR, keeping a single row per CDR3 protein. The sample carries 98,000 or so distinct CDR3 sequences, around 13% recorded once. The sequenced sample consisted of naive CD8+ T cells from blood. The receptors shown here come from a human donor in good health. Both conserved end residues are part of each CDR3. The order of the fields is CDR3 DNA, CDR3 protein, CDR3 length, clone size, D gene, J gene, V gene. A D gene is named only where the DNA matches it firmly. The listing skips clone size in some rows; elsewhere it reads once, few, many or a size class.

DNA: TGTGCCAGCAGCTTAGAGATCTCTGGGGCCAACGTCCTGACTTTC
CDR3: CASSLEISGANVLTF
length: 15
size: many
D: NA
J: TRBJ2-6
V: TRBV7-6

DNA: TGTGCCAGCAGCTCGTCTAGAGGCGATGAGCAGTTCTTC
CDR3: CASSSSRGDEQFF
length: 13
size: NA
D: NA
J: TRBJ2-1
V: TRBV7-2

DNA: TGTGCCAGCAGTGGCAGACTAGCGGGGGGCCATGAGCAGACGTCTTACAAGTCAGATACGCAGTATTTT
CDR3: CASSGRLAGGHEQTSYKSDTQYF
length: 23
size: few
D: TRBD2
J: TRBJ2-3
V: TRBV25-1

DNA: TGTGCCAGCAGACCAGGACAGGGTGGCTACGAGCAGTACTTC
CDR3: CASRPGQGGYEQYF
length: 14
size: NA
D: TRBD1
J: TRBJ2-7
V: TRBV27

DNA: TGTGCCAGCAGCTTGGACAGGAGCTCCTACGAGCAGTACTTC
CDR3: CASSLDRSSYEQYF
length: 14
size: many
D: TRBD1
J: TRBJ2-7
V: TRBV7-8

DNA: TGTGCCAGCAGCCCCGACTGGAACACTGAAGCTTTCTTT
CDR3: CASSPDWNTEAFF
length: 13
size: NA
D: NA
J: TRBJ1-1
V: TRBV28

DNA: TGTGCCAGCAGCTTGGACGGACAGGGTGAGACCCAGTACTTC
CDR3: CASSLDGQGETQYF
length: 14
size: few
D: TRBD1
J: TRBJ2-5
V: TRBV7-6

DNA: TGTGCCAGCAGTTTGAGGGCAGGGGGCGTGGATACGCAGTATTTT
CDR3: CASSLRAGGVDTQYF
length: 15
size: NA
D: TRBD1
J: TRBJ2-3
V: TRBV6-6

DNA: TGTGCCAGCAGCTTAGAGGGGGCTGAGCAGTTCTTC
CDR3: CASSLEGAEQFF
length: 12
size: few
D: TRBD1
J: TRBJ2-1
V: TRBV7-6

DNA: TGTGCCAGCAGCCGGGGGACGGGAGCCTACGAGCAGTACTTC
CDR3: CASSRGTGAYEQYF
length: 14
size: many
D: NA
J: TRBJ2-7
V: TRBV7-2

DNA: TGTGCCAGCAGTCTGCTATCCGTGGAGCTGTTTTTT
CDR3: CASSLLSVELFF
length: 12
size: many
D: NA
J: TRBJ2-2
V: TRBV12-3/TRBV12-4